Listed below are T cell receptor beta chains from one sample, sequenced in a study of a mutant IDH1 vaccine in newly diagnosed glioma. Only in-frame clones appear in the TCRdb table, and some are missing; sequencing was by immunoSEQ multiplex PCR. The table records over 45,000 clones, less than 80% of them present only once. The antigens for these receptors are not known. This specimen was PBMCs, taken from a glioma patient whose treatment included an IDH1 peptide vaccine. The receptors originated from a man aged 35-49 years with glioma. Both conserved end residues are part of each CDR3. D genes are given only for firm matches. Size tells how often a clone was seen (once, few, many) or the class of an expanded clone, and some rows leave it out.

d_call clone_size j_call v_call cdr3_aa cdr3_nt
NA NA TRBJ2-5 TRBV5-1 CASSLVAQNGEQYF TGCGCCAGCAGCTTGGTGGCCCAGAATGGGGAGCAGTACTTC
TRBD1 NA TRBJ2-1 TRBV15 CATSRGLGGDEQFF TGTGCCACCAGCAGAGGGCTAGGGGGCGATGAGCAGTTCTTC
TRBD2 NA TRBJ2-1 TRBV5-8 CASSLDLAEESSYNEQFF TGTGCCAGCAGCTTGGATCTAGCGGAGGAGAGCTCCTACAATGAGCAGTTCTTC
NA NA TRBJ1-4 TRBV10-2 CASSRTPRGEKLFF TGCGCCAGCAGTAGGACCCCCCGAGGAGAAAAACTGTTTTTT
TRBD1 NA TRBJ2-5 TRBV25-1 CAAGGVETQYF TGTGCCGCAGGGGGCGTAGAGACCCAGTACTTC
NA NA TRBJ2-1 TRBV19 CASSRGDAYNEQFF TGTGCCAGTAGTAGAGGAGACGCCTACAATGAGCAGTTCTTC
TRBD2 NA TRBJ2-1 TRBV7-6 CASSPGALGGNEQFF TGTGCCAGCAGCCCGGGAGCCCTCGGGGGGAATGAGCAGTTCTTC
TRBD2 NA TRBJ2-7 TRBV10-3 CAISYGLAGDDTYEQYF TGTGCCATCAGTTACGGACTAGCGGGAGATGATACCTACGAGCAGTACTTC
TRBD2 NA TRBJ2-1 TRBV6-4 CATRTSGYNEQFF TGTGCCACAAGGACTAGCGGTTACAATGAGCAGTTCTTC
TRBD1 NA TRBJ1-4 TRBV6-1 CASRGQGSNEKLFF TGTGCCAGCAGGGGACAGGGGTCTAATGAAAAACTGTTTTTT
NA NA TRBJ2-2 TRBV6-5 CAILVGPGELFF TGTGCCATCCTGGTAGGGCCCGGGGAGCTGTTTTTT
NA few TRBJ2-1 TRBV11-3 CASSSRRANEQFF TGTGCCAGCAGCTCCCGCAGGGCGAATGAGCAGTTCTTC
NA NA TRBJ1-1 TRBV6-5 CASTESTEAFF TGTGCCAGCACCGAGAGCACTGAAGCTTTCTTT
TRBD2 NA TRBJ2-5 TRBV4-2 CASSQVPGGSGQETQYF TGTGCCAGCAGCCAAGTGCCTGGCGGGAGCGGTCAAGAGACCCAGTACTTC
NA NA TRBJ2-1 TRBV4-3 CASSQDGSTGDEQFF TGCGCCAGCAGCCAAGATGGGTCGACTGGCGATGAGCAGTTCTTC
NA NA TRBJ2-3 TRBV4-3 CASSLGGPTDTQYF TGCGCCAGCAGCCTCGGGGGCCCCACAGATACGCAGTATTTT
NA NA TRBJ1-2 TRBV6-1 CASSERASTGGYTF TGTGCCAGCAGTGAAAGGGCCTCTACGGGTGGCTACACCTTC
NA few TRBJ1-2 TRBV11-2 CASSHSYGYTF TGTGCCAGCAGCCATAGCTATGGCTACACCTTC
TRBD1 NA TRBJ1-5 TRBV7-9 CASSLIGTGESDRPQHF TGTGCCAGCAGCTTAATAGGGACAGGGGAATCGGATCGACCCCAGCATTTT
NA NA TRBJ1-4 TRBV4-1 CASSQVLREKLFF TGCGCCAGCAGCCAAGTCCTCAGGGAAAAACTGTTTTTT
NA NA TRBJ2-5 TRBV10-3 CAISAGESQYF TGTGCCATCAGCGCAGGAGAGTCCCAGTACTTC
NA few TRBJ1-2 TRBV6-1 CASTLRGLGNYGYTF TGTGCCAGCACCCTTAGAGGGTTGGGAAACTATGGCTACACCTTC
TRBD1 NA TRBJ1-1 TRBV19 CASTSLRAGGAYTEAFF TGTGCCAGTACCTCCCTGAGGGCAGGGGGCGCGTACACTGAAGCTTTCTTT
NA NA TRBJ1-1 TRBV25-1 CASESLRLGDTEAFF TGTGCCAGCGAGTCTCTACGGTTGGGGGACACTGAAGCTTTCTTT
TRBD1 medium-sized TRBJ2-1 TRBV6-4 CASSESGQGAHEQFF TGTGCCAGCAGTGAGTCGGGACAGGGGGCCCATGAGCAGTTCTTC
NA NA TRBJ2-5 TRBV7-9 CASSSPRGVSDRLEETQYF TGTGCCAGCAGCTCTCCTCGGGGGGTGTCGGACAGGTTAGAAGAGACCCAGTACTTC
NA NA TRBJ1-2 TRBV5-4 CASSFAGVQGYTF TGTGCCAGCAGCTTCGCTGGGGTCCAGGGCTACACCTTC
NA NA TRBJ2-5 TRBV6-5 CASSYSWRSQETQYF TGTGCCAGCAGTTACTCATGGAGGAGTCAGGAGACCCAGTACTTC